The 28 T cell receptor beta chains in this list originate from one sample, sequenced in a study of blood T cell repertoires in COVID-19. Data came from immunoSEQ multiplex PCR; TCRdb stores just in-frame clones and leaves some out. This sample has 240,000 or so clones, with approximately 78% found just once. Specimen: peripheral blood. These receptor sequences come from a woman between 18 and 30 years old with acute or convalescent COVID-19.

The chain is built from TRBV3-1 (or the pseudogene TRBV3-2) and TRBJ1-1; no definite D call. There are 13 residues in the CDR3. Trimming took off 6 bases at V and 0 bases at J, with 8 bases between the two ends. Germline V lookup: CDR1 LGHDT, CDR2 YNNKEL (reference sequence). CDR3: CASSPIMNTEAFF. DNA for the CDR3: TGTGCCAGCAGTCCTATAATGAACACTGAAGCTTTCTTT.

The chain couples TRBV30 to TRBJ1-6; D is undetermined. Germline V gene data show CDR1 as GTSNPN and CDR2 as SVGIG (reference sequence). The V end was cut by 3 bases, the J end by 6 bases, with 9 bases between. The CDR3 contains 13 residues. The CDR3 sequence is CAWSLSLNSPLHF. CDR3 in DNA: TGTGCCTGGAGCCTCAGTCTTAATTCACCCCTCCACTTT. Full variable domain (rest looked up from reference TRBV30 and TRBJ1-6): SQTIHQWPATLVQPVGSPLSLECTVEGTSNPNLYWYRQAAGRGLQLLFYSVGIGQISSEVPQNLSASRPQDRQFILSSKKLLLSDSGFYLCAWSLSLNSPLHFGNGTRLTVT.

The chain carries TRBV10-3 and TRBJ2-3; D remains unclear. Per germline, CDR1 ENHRY and CDR2 SYGVKD. This CDR3 has 11 amino acids. CDR3 DNA sequence: TGTGCTGCCAGAAGCACAGATACGCAGTATTTT. This sequence encodes CAARSTDTQYF.

The rearrangement uses TRBV11-2 and TRBJ1-5; D possibly corresponds to TRBD1 (6 bases). From germline, CDR1 is SGHAT and CDR2 FQNNGV. V lost 5 bases to trimming and J lost 3 bases, with 11 bases between them. The CDR3 contains 14 residues. The chain's CDR3 is CASSNYRDNQPQHF. The CDR3 nucleotides read TGTGCCAGCAGCAACTACAGGGACAATCAGCCCCAGCATTTT.

J is TRBJ1-5 and V is TRBV10-3, with D possibly matching TRBD1 (5 bases). V was pared by 8 bases and J by 0 bases, with 8 bases between. Looked up from germline, CDR1 is ENHRY and CDR2 is SYGVKD. The CDR3 totals 13 residues. The CDR3 reads CAIQDTSNQPQHF. The DNA for the CDR3 is TGTGCCATCCAGGACACTAGCAATCAGCCCCAGCATTTT.

The chain employs TRBV19 and TRBJ2-1; 8 nucleotides match TRBD2. Trimming cost V 3 bases and J 13 bases; bases outside gene matches: 2. The CDR3 covers 11 residues. From germline, CDR1 is LNHDA and CDR2 SQIVND (reference sequence). The CDR3 DNA is TGTGCCAGTAGTATCCGGGGGGGACAGTTCTTC. Translating it yields CASSIRGGQFF.

The chain uses TRBV6-5 and TRBJ2-7; 7 bases align to TRBD2. Germline V gives CDR1 MNHEY, CDR2 SVGAGI. There are 14 residues in the CDR3. The ends lost 8 bases at V and 6 bases at J; junction bases unmatched: 13. CDR3: CASARDGLVREQYF. The CDR3 DNA sequence: TGTGCCAGCGCACGCGACGGACTAGTCCGCGAGCAGTACTTC.

This clone occurred once. This rearrangement joins TRBV27 to TRBJ2-3; 9 bases agree with TRBD2. Per the germline V gene, CDR1 is MNHEY and CDR2 is SMNVEV (reference sequence). With V trimmed by 3 bases and J by 1 base, 5 bases remained unmatched. CDR3 length: 16 amino acids. CDR3 sequence: CASSLAGGIGTDTQYF. CDR3 nucleotide sequence: TGTGCCAGCAGTTTGGCGGGAGGGATCGGCACAGATACGCAGTATTTT.

This clone was seen just once. The chain carries TRBV4-3 and TRBJ1-3, with D possibly TRBD1 on 5 matching bases. Per the germline V gene, CDR1 is LGHNA and CDR2 is YSLEER. V was shortened by 3 bases and J by 1 base, with 22 bases between the two germline ends. This CDR3 is built from 19 residues. CDR3 coding DNA: TGCGCCAGCAGCCACTCGCTCGGGGGACTTAAGCTTTCTGGAAACACCATATATTTT. Its protein product is CASSHSLGGLKLSGNTIYF.

The chain links TRBV9 to TRBJ2-1; the match to TRBD2 covers 9 bases. CDR1 is SGDLS, CDR2 YYNGEE, per germline. The V and J ends lost 4 bases and 2 bases, in that order; junction bases with no gene match: 4. CDR3 length: 15 residues. Here the CDR3 DNA reads TGTGCCAGCAGCCCTAGCGGGGCCCCCTACAATGAGCAGTTCTTC. Translated, it gives CASSPSGAPYNEQFF.

This chain connects TRBV28 to TRBJ2-7; a weak D match, TRBD2 (6 bases). The CDR3 extends over 15 amino acids. Trimming shortened V by 2 bases and J by 2 bases, and 13 bases separated the two germline ends. Germline V gene data show CDR1 as MDHEN and CDR2 as SYDVKM. The CDR3 is CASSLGLANTYEQYF. The DNA of the CDR3 is TGTGCCAGCAGTTTAGGTCTAGCGAACACCTACGAGCAGTACTTC.

The V and J genes are TRBV4-3 and TRBJ2-7, with unresolved D. CDR3 length equals 14 residues. CDR1 and CDR2 from the germline V gene are LGHNA and YSLEER. V lost 2 bases and J 9 bases, leaving 17 bases between the germline ends. The DNA of the CDR3 is TGCGCCAGCAGCCAACGGGTAGGCAAACCATCGCAGTACTTC. Translated: CASSQRVGKPSQYF.

CDR3 DNA sequence: TGTGCCTGGAGTGGACGGGGGGCCAATCAGCCCCAGCATTTT. Its protein product is CAWSGRGANQPQHF. The V gene is TRBV30, the J gene TRBJ1-5; maybe TRBD1 (6 bases). Per the germline V gene, CDR1 is GTSNPN and CDR2 is SVGIG (reference sequence). Deletions cut 1 base from V and 3 bases from J, with 10 bases between. The CDR3 length is 14 residues.

The chain carries TRBV6-5 and TRBJ1-4; D not certain. Between the trimmed V and J ends, which lost 8 bases and 5 bases, there was a span of 15 bases. The CDR3 totals 14 residues. Germline CDR1 is MNHEY and CDR2 is SVGAGI. The CDR3 spells CASQIPRENEKLFF. The CDR3 DNA reads TGTGCCAGCCAGATTCCGCGGGAAAATGAAAAACTGTTTTTT.

The rearrangement uses TRBV18 and TRBJ2-1; 16 nucleotides line up with TRBD2. CDR1 is KGHSH, CDR2 LQKENI, per germline. The junction had 5 bases not matched to a gene; V was cut back by 3 bases and J by 9 bases. This CDR3 has 16 amino acids. CDR3 protein: CASSPGLAGGLGEQFF. The CDR3 nucleotides are TGTGCCAGCTCACCGGGACTAGCGGGAGGGCTTGGTGAGCAGTTCTTC.

The J gene is TRBJ2-7, the V gene TRBV27, with TRBD1 matching over 9 bases. CDR3 length equals 15 residues. Germline trimming cut 6 bases from V and 2 bases from J; bases unmatched to any gene: 8. Germline values: CDR1 MNHEY, CDR2 SMNVEV (reference sequence). The DNA for the CDR3 is TGTGCCAGCAGAAGGACGGGACAGGGTCCCTACGAGCAGTACTTC. This codes for CASRRTGQGPYEQYF.

The chain has TRBV15 and TRBJ2-1, with D possibly TRBD1 on 5 matching bases. Germline V gene lookup returns CDR1 LNHNV and CDR2 YYDKDF (reference sequence). The germline V and J ends were trimmed by 1 base and 5 bases, with 9 bases remaining between them. This CDR3 has 14 residues. This CDR3 is CATSRGPRDNEQFF. The CDR3 DNA sequence: TGTGCCACCAGCAGAGGCCCCAGGGACAATGAGCAGTTCTTC.

The chain joins TRBV18 to TRBJ2-3; D call uncertain. This CDR3 is built from 15 residues. V was cut by 3 bases and J by 0 bases, with 10 bases left in between. CDR1 KGHSH and CDR2 LQKENI come from the germline V gene. For the CDR3, the DNA is TGTGCCAGCTCACCCGACACTTCTAGCACAGATACGCAGTATTTT. It is translated as CASSPDTSSTDTQYF.

The chain couples TRBV12-5 to TRBJ1-4; 8 bases map to TRBD1. CDR3 length: 16 residues. After removal of 4 bases from V and 3 bases from J, the junction contained 7 bases not matched to a gene. Looked up from germline, CDR1 is LGHNT and CDR2 is FRNRAP. CDR3 nucleotides: TGTGCTAGTGGTTGGGGGGGACAGGTGGCTAATGAAAAACTGTTTTTT. Translated: CASGWGGQVANEKLFF.

In its sample, this clone was seen a few times. V gene TRBV27 combines with J gene TRBJ1-1, with D possibly TRBD1 on 5 matching bases. Trimming removed 5 bases at V and 7 bases at J, with 14 bases between. The CDR3 runs 13 residues. In germline, CDR1 is MNHEY, CDR2 SMNVEV (reference sequence). The CDR3 region has the DNA TGTGCCAGCAGTATGACCAGGGTTCATGAAGCTTTCTTT. This translates into CASSMTRVHEAFF.

V gene TRBV28 combines with J gene TRBJ1-1; 8 positions agree with TRBD1. CDR3 length: 14 amino acids. With V trimmed by 4 bases and J by 5 bases, 6 bases remained unmatched. Per germline, CDR1 MDHEN and CDR2 SYDVKM. CDR3 DNA sequence: TGTGCCAGCAGTTCCCTAGGGACAGGTACTGAAGCTTTCTTT. It specifies CASSSLGTGTEAFF.

The chain uses TRBV20-1 and TRBJ2-7; no clear D gene. Germline CDR1 and CDR2: DFQATT and SNEGSKA (reference sequence). V lost 1 base and J lost 4, with 5 bases in between. CDR3 length: 11 residues. CDR3 amino acids: CSARALYEQYF. The CDR3 bases are TGCAGTGCTAGAGCCCTTTACGAGCAGTACTTC.

This rearrangement joins TRBV7-8 to TRBJ2-1, with a possible D match to TRBD2 (6 bases). Trimming stripped 0 bases from V and 10 bases from J, with 10 bases between. The CDR3 runs to 13 residues. Germline V gene sequence: CDR1 SGHVS, CDR2 FQNEAQ. CDR3 DNA: TGTGCCAGCAGCTTAGCGCGGCGGGAAGAGCAGTTCTTC. This gives the protein CASSLARREEQFF.

This chain connects TRBV27 to TRBJ2-2; unclear D gene. Germline V CDR1 and CDR2: MNHEY, SMNVEV (reference sequence). V gave up 3 bases and J gave up 4 bases, with 15 bases separating them. The CDR3 runs to 16 residues. The CDR3 sequence: CASSFRPPSSTGELFF. CDR3 bases: TGTGCCAGCAGTTTCCGTCCCCCGTCCTCCACCGGGGAGCTGTTTTTT.

V usage is TRBV19 and J usage is TRBJ1-4; TRBD1 matches at 8 bases. In germline, CDR1 is LNHDA, CDR2 SQIVND (reference sequence). After removal of 3 bases from V and 10 bases from J, the junction contained 7 bases not matched to a gene. This CDR3 spans 14 amino acids. Written as DNA, the CDR3 is TGTGCCAGTAGTATCGCACAGGGGGGCGGAAAACTGTTTTTT. Encoded protein: CASSIAQGGGKLFF.

The gene calls are TRBV5-1 and TRBJ1-1; the match to TRBD1 covers 9 bases. The CDR3 runs 19 residues. Germline V gene sequence: CDR1 SGHRS, CDR2 YFSETQ. V lost 5 bases and J lost 0; bases outside the gene matches: 17. The CDR3 bases are TGCGCCAGCAGTTTATATCCGGGACAGGGAGGGGCTATGAACACTGAAGCTTTCTTT. This sequence encodes CASSLYPGQGGAMNTEAFF.

CDR3 sequence (DNA): TGCAGCGCCTGGGGTTTGGGCGGGGAAACTGAAGCTTTCTTT. It encodes CSAWGLGGETEAFF. This rearrangement joins TRBV29-1 to TRBJ1-1; D unclear. The CDR3 consists of 14 residues. Trimming left V 7 bases short and J 5 bases short, with 20 bases between. The V gene's germline CDR1 is SQVTM and CDR2 ANQGSEA.

J is TRBJ1-2 and V is TRBV9; D is perhaps TRBD1 (6 bases). This CDR3 region has 13 residues. V was pared by 0 bases and J by 10 bases, with 13 bases between. CDR1 and CDR2 from the germline V gene are SGDLS and YYNGEE. Here the CDR3 DNA reads TGTGCCAGCAGCGTAGACCTGACAGGCTACTACACCTTC. Protein: CASSVDLTGYYTF.